The clone carrying this T cell receptor (beta chain) was found a few times. The data stem from a study of T cells in Graves' hyperthyroidism and ophthalmopathy. What was amplified from RNA transcripts were TCR beta CDR3 regions. TCR CDR3 underwent first-round RT-PCR with the HTBI primer set. TCRdb independently ran MiXCR on the multiplex PCR reads; one entry per CDR3 protein. Of more than 450,000 distinct CDR3 sequences in the sample, 15% to 20% were seen once. Germline CDR1 is MNHNS and CDR2 is SASEGT. The ends lost 6 bases at V and 6 bases at J; junction bases unmatched: 14. The CDR3 length is 16 residues.

The sequenced sample was blood. This sequence joins TRBV6-1 and TRBJ1-1; 9 bases fit TRBD1. The origin of this receptor is a man between 35 and 55 years old with Graves' ophthalmopathy. The CDR3 reads CASRGTGQMIYAEAFF. The DNA of the CDR3 is TGTGCCAGCAGGGGGACAGGGCAAATGATTTACGCTGAAGCTTTCTTT.